This T cell receptor beta chain was recorded in a study of T cell responses to AZD1222 COVID-19 vaccine. Generated by immunoSEQ multiplex PCR, the TCRdb table keeps only in-frame clones and is missing some. Counted here are 99,000 or so clones, 89% occurring once; the ten biggest clones make up 40% to 55%. Study-wide findings and caveats: Seropositive status at baseline applied to only five or six AZD1222 recipients. There were repertoire samples only from the period after the peak T cell response. Mostly white British, mostly female donors; authors suggested clonal diversity may be underestimated.

As for this clone: Its antigen is unknown.

This CDR3 has 14 amino acids. Trimming removed 6 bases at V and 3 bases at J, with 14 bases between. Looked up from germline, CDR1 is ENHRY and CDR2 is SYGVKD. The genes are TRBV10-3 and TRBJ2-5; D perhaps matches TRBD2 (6 bases). The sequence came from an adult who received the AZD1222 COVID-19 vaccine. The sequencing used peripheral blood, collected 28 days after the second AZD1222 dose. For the CDR3, the DNA is TGTGCCATCAGGCCCCTAGCGTCCGAAGAGACCCAGTACTTC. It translates to CAIRPLASEETQYF.